The TCR beta chain described here comes from a study of regulatory T cells in long-lasting Graves disease. Time point described: persistent/refractory GD, antithyroid drugs over 5 years with positive TRAb. RNA isolated from PBMCs was used to make the TCR library. HTBI primers from iRepertoire and Arm-PCR of CDR3 regions yielded the TCR beta libraries. Using its own MiXCR run on the multiplex PCR reads, TCRdb lists one record per CDR3 protein. Among 400,000 to 450,000 distinct CDR3 sequences, 20% to 25% were seen once, and the ten largest hold 26%. This clonotype was seen many times. The clonotype originates from a female donor with Graves disease. This sample comprised peripheral blood mononuclear cells (PBMCs), obtained when the disease was refractory, from a patient treated with antithyroid drugs.

CDR3: CAWNKLANTGELFF. For the CDR3, the DNA is TGTGCCTGGAACAAGTTGGCGAACACCGGGGAGCTGTTTTTT. The chain combines TRBV30 with TRBJ2-2, with D uncertain. The CDR3 has 14 residues. Germline V gene sequence: CDR1 GTSNPN, CDR2 SVGIG (reference sequence). The V end was cut by 4 bases, the J end by 0 bases, with 9 bases between.